The rows below give T cell receptor beta chains drawn from one sample of a study of regulatory T cells in long-lasting Graves disease. TCRdb ran MiXCR on the multiplex PCR reads and lists one entry per CDR3 protein. This table holds over 450,000 distinct CDR3 sequences, about 22% found once. Sequencing was performed on peripheral blood mononuclear cells (PBMCs), taken when the disease was refractory, from a patient treated with antithyroid drugs. The receptors shown here come from a female donor with Graves disease. The CDR3 runs from the conserved cysteine through the conserved F or W. Each record gives: clone size, D gene, V gene, J gene, CDR3 protein, CDR3 DNA. The D gene is left open where the match is weak. The size of a clone is reported for some rows only, either as once, few or many, or as a class for expanded clones.

size: -
D: -
V: TRBV6-4
J: TRBJ1-1
CDR3: CASKEDPRDTEAFF
DNA: TGTGCCAGCAAGGAGGACCCTAGGGACACTGAAGCTTTCTTT

size: many
D: -
V: TRBV12-3/TRBV12-4
J: TRBJ1-1
CDR3: CASSLALRGTEAFF
DNA: TGTGCCAGCAGTTTGGCCCTCCGGGGAACTGAAGCTTTCTTT

size: many
D: TRBD1
V: TRBV5-1
J: TRBJ1-2
CDR3: CASSTQGNYGYTF
DNA: TGTGCCAGCAGTACACAGGGGAACTATGGCTACACCTTC

size: -
D: -
V: TRBV30
J: TRBJ1-4
CDR3: CAWIDGNFNEKLFF
DNA: TGTGCCTGGATTGACGGAAACTTTAATGAAAAACTGTTTTTT

size: few
D: -
V: TRBV29-1
J: TRBJ1-1
CDR3: CSGTDVNTEAFF
DNA: TGCAGCGGGACGGACGTGAACACTGAAGCTTTCTTT

size: few
D: -
V: TRBV4-3
J: TRBJ2-5
CDR3: CASSQDLPPAETQYF
DNA: TGCGCCAGCAGCCAAGATTTGCCTCCGGCAGAGACCCAGTACTTC

size: few
D: -
V: TRBV30
J: TRBJ1-5
CDR3: CAWSVQDSNQPQHF
DNA: TGTGCCTGGAGTGTACAGGACAGCAATCAGCCCCAGCATTTT

size: many
D: TRBD1
V: TRBV15
J: TRBJ1-1
CDR3: CATSRDRGNTEAFF
DNA: TGTGCCACCAGCAGGGACAGGGGGAACACTGAAGCTTTCTTT

size: many
D: -
V: TRBV29-1
J: TRBJ1-4
CDR3: CSVELTGRDEKLFF
DNA: TGCAGCGTTGAATTAACAGGGAGAGATGAAAAACTGTTTTTT

size: few
D: TRBD1
V: TRBV19
J: TRBJ1-2
CDR3: CASSVTGTGYYGYTF
DNA: TGTGCCAGTAGTGTAACCGGGACAGGATACTATGGCTACACCTTC

size: few
D: TRBD2
V: TRBV12-3/TRBV12-4
J: TRBJ2-7
CDR3: CASSLRGGSYERYF
DNA: TGTGCCAGCAGCTTACGGGGGGGATCCTACGAGCGGTACTTC

size: -
D: -
V: TRBV5-4
J: TRBJ1-4
CDR3: CASSFAGTNEKLFF
DNA: TGTGCCAGCAGCTTCGCGGGGACTAATGAAAAACTGTTTTTT

size: many
D: TRBD2
V: TRBV7-2
J: TRBJ2-5
CDR3: CASSSPLAGFETQYF
DNA: TGTGCCAGCAGCTCACCCTTAGCGGGATTTGAGACCCAGTACTTC

size: -
D: TRBD1
V: TRBV29-1
J: TRBJ1-5
CDR3: CSVGEGAEQPQHF
DNA: TGCAGCGTTGGGGAGGGGGCAGAGCAGCCCCAGCATTTT

size: -
D: TRBD2
V: TRBV12-3/TRBV12-4
J: TRBJ2-3
CDR3: CAVLADATDTQYF
DNA: TGTGCCGTCCTAGCGGACGCCACAGATACGCAGTATTTT

size: many
D: -
V: TRBV7-2
J: TRBJ1-5
CDR3: CSSRADNQPQHF
DNA: TGTAGTTCAAGGGCAGACAATCAGCCCCAGCATTTT

size: many
D: TRBD1
V: TRBV5-1
J: TRBJ2-7
CDR3: CASSVWTGGTYEQYF
DNA: TGCGCCAGCAGCGTGTGGACAGGCGGAACCTACGAGCAGTACTTC

size: -
D: -
V: TRBV20-1
J: TRBJ2-2
CDR3: CSAKPRGTGELFF
DNA: TGCAGTGCTAAGCCCCGAGGGACCGGGGAGCTGTTTTTT

size: many
D: TRBD1
V: TRBV6-1
J: TRBJ1-6
CDR3: CASSPTGGAGSYNSPLHF
DNA: TGTGCCAGCTCGCCGACAGGGGGCGCCGGCTCCTATAATTCACCCCTCCACTTT

size: many
D: -
V: TRBV15
J: TRBJ1-1
CDR3: CATSRVGMSTEAFF
DNA: TGTGCCACCAGCAGAGTAGGGATGAGCACTGAAGCTTTCTTT

size: -
D: -
V: TRBV30
J: TRBJ1-1
CDR3: CAWTPSRINGEAFF
DNA: TGTGCCTGGACCCCTTCGCGGATTAACGGTGAAGCTTTCTTT

size: -
D: -
V: TRBV10-1
J: TRBJ1-5
CDR3: CASPKYPRGWGRMRQPQHF
DNA: TGCGCCAGCCCGAAATACCCTAGGGGGTGGGGGCGAATGCGTCAGCCCCAGCATTTT

size: many
D: -
V: TRBV12-3/TRBV12-4
J: TRBJ1-2
CDR3: CASSLGLPGGYTF
DNA: TGTGCCAGCAGTTTAGGGCTCCCGGGGGGCTACACCTTC

size: many
D: -
V: TRBV28
J: TRBJ2-2
CDR3: CASRGSGELFF
DNA: TGTGCCAGCAGAGGATCTGGGGAGCTGTTTTTT

size: -
D: -
V: TRBV20-1
J: TRBJ1-5
CDR3: CSALKVRGNQPQHF
DNA: TGCAGTGCTTTGAAGGTGAGGGGCAATCAGCCCCAGCATTTT

size: -
D: -
V: TRBV30
J: TRBJ2-7
CDR3: CAWSKGGYEQYF
DNA: TGTGCCTGGAGTAAAGGGGGCTACGAGCAGTACTTC

size: many
D: -
V: TRBV28
J: TRBJ2-7
CDR3: CASSFLGEQYF
DNA: TGTGCCAGCAGCTTCCTTGGCGAGCAGTACTTC

size: few
D: TRBD1
V: TRBV20-1
J: TRBJ2-1
CDR3: CSAQGQAYNEQFF
DNA: TGCAGTGCTCAGGGACAGGCTTACAATGAGCAGTTCTTC

size: few
D: -
V: TRBV3-1
J: TRBJ1-1
CDR3: CASSALRGETEAFF
DNA: TGTGCCAGCAGCGCGCTGCGGGGTGAGACTGAAGCTTTCTTT

size: -
D: -
V: TRBV6-1
J: TRBJ2-5
CDR3: CASSQLIETQYF
DNA: TGTGCCAGCAGTCAGTTGATTGAGACCCAGTACTTC

size: -
D: TRBD1
V: TRBV4-2
J: TRBJ2-7
CDR3: CASSQGYRGEQYF
DNA: TGTGCCAGCAGCCAAGGCTACAGGGGCGAGCAGTACTTC

size: few
D: -
V: TRBV2
J: TRBJ1-5
CDR3: CASKYGGFRVDEPQHF
DNA: TGTGCCAGCAAATACGGCGGATTCCGGGTCGACGAGCCCCAGCATTTT

size: many
D: -
V: TRBV6-1
J: TRBJ2-5
CDR3: CASSDKTDPARETQYF
DNA: TGTGCCAGCAGTGATAAAACCGACCCGGCCAGAGAGACCCAGTACTTC

size: many
D: TRBD1
V: TRBV12-3/TRBV12-4
J: TRBJ2-7
CDR3: CASSLDRDRAEQYF
DNA: TGTGCCAGCAGTTTGGACCGGGACAGGGCCGAGCAGTACTTC

size: few
D: -
V: TRBV7-9
J: TRBJ2-7
CDR3: CASSLAEGGEQYF
DNA: TGTGCCAGCAGCTTAGCCGAGGGAGGCGAGCAGTACTTC

size: -
D: -
V: TRBV3-1
J: TRBJ1-2
CDR3: CASSHQPKDGAYGYTF
DNA: TGTGCCAGCAGCCACCAACCAAAGGACGGGGCATATGGCTACACCTTC

size: -
D: TRBD2
V: TRBV7-2
J: TRBJ2-7
CDR3: CASSGGGDYEQYF
DNA: TGTGCCAGCAGCGGGGGGGGGGACTACGAGCAGTACTTC

size: -
D: -
V: TRBV5-1
J: TRBJ1-5
CDR3: CASSYPKGVLNQPQHF
DNA: TGCGCCAGCAGCTACCCTAAAGGAGTCCTCAATCAGCCCCAGCATTTT

size: -
D: TRBD1
V: TRBV20-1
J: TRBJ1-2
CDR3: CSAQMTGGYGYTF
DNA: TGCAGTGCTCAGATGACAGGGGGCTATGGCTACACCTTC

size: many
D: -
V: TRBV11-1
J: TRBJ1-1
CDR3: CASSLETLGTEAFF
DNA: TGTGCCAGCAGCTTAGAAACCTTGGGGACTGAAGCTTTCTTT

size: -
D: -
V: TRBV12-3/TRBV12-4
J: TRBJ1-3
CDR3: CASSPGGFTIYF
DNA: TGTGCCAGTAGCCCGGGAGGGTTCACCATATATTTT

size: many
D: -
V: TRBV6-2/TRBV6-3
J: TRBJ2-7
CDR3: CATNTSPREQYF
DNA: TGTGCCACCAATACCTCCCCCCGGGAGCAGTACTTC

size: -
D: -
V: TRBV19
J: TRBJ2-5
CDR3: CASSGWAGKETQYF
DNA: TGTGCCAGTTCCGGTTGGGCAGGGAAGGAGACCCAGTACTTC

size: many
D: -
V: TRBV14
J: TRBJ1-4
CDR3: CASSQGHSAISKRLFF
DNA: TGTGCCAGCAGCCAAGGCCACAGTGCCATATCGAAAAGACTGTTTTTT

size: -
D: TRBD1
V: TRBV20-1
J: TRBJ2-1
CDR3: CSARTTGGLYNEQFF
DNA: TGCAGTGCTAGAACGACAGGGGGCCTATACAATGAGCAGTTCTTC

size: few
D: -
V: TRBV30
J: TRBJ2-5
CDR3: CAWSVSGALRETQYF
DNA: TGTGCCTGGAGTGTTTCGGGGGCGCTCCGAGAGACCCAGTACTTC

size: many
D: TRBD1
V: TRBV15
J: TRBJ1-5
CDR3: CATSMDRGSNQPQHF
DNA: TGTGCCACCAGCATGGACAGGGGTTCCAATCAGCCCCAGCATTTT

size: few
D: TRBD2
V: TRBV28
J: TRBJ2-2
CDR3: CASSSALAGGPGAGELFF
DNA: TGTGCCAGCAGCTCAGCTCTAGCGGGAGGGCCGGGGGCCGGGGAGCTGTTTTTT

size: many
D: TRBD1
V: TRBV28
J: TRBJ1-2
CDR3: CASSFVGQVAYGYTF
DNA: TGTGCCAGCAGTTTTGTGGGACAGGTGGCATATGGCTACACCTTC

size: few
D: TRBD1
V: TRBV27
J: TRBJ1-2
CDR3: CASSPRQGSLSNYGYTF
DNA: TGTGCCAGCAGTCCCCGACAGGGGAGTCTTTCTAACTATGGCTACACCTTC

size: -
D: -
V: TRBV5-1
J: TRBJ1-1
CDR3: CASSLVAGSTEAFF
DNA: TGCGCCAGCAGCTTGGTGGCAGGGTCCACTGAAGCTTTCTTT

size: many
D: TRBD2
V: TRBV5-1
J: TRBJ2-5
CDR3: CASSLGLAGETQYF
DNA: TGTGCCAGCAGCTTAGGACTAGCGGGGGAGACCCAGTACTTC

size: -
D: -
V: TRBV5-6
J: TRBJ1-1
CDR3: CASSLSQATEAFF
DNA: TGTGCCAGCAGCTTGTCGCAGGCCACTGAAGCTTTCTTT

size: -
D: TRBD2
V: TRBV7-8
J: TRBJ2-7
CDR3: CASSLSGLAGSWWEQYF
DNA: TGTGCCAGCAGCTTATCCGGACTAGCGGGGTCGTGGTGGGAGCAGTACTTC

size: -
D: TRBD1
V: TRBV28
J: TRBJ1-3
CDR3: CASSRGGNTVYF
DNA: TGTGCCAGCAGCAGGGGGGGAAACACCGTATATTTT

size: few
D: TRBD2
V: TRBV28
J: TRBJ2-4
CDR3: CASSLRLARIQYF
DNA: TGTGCCAGCAGTTTAAGACTAGCACGCATTCAGTACTTC

size: many
D: -
V: TRBV20-1
J: TRBJ1-2
CDR3: CSAREWSRGGTRGYTF
DNA: TGCAGTGCTAGAGAGTGGTCCCGGGGTGGGACTCGGGGCTACACCTTC